The 14 T cell receptor beta chains below come from one sample, sequenced in a study of cytotoxic CD8 clonotypes in ibrutinib-treated CLL. Clones were read by immunoSEQ multiplex PCR, and TCRdb kept only the in-frame ones, dropping some. This repertoire shows around 200,000 clones, 70% found once; its top ten account for 5.9%. The sequences come from PBMCs, collected after 12 months of ibrutinib treatment. The receptors originated from a human donor with chronic lymphocytic leukemia.

The chain uses TRBV30 and TRBJ2-7; weak D call: TRBD1 (6 bases). The CDR3 covers 15 residues. V was trimmed by 0 bases and J by 3 bases, leaving 15 bases between them. Germline values: CDR1 GTSNPN, CDR2 SVGIG (reference sequence). The CDR3 loop is CAWSVQAGAYYEQYF. The CDR3 DNA follows: TGTGCCTGGAGTGTACAGGCAGGGGCATACTACGAGCAGTACTTC.

The gene calls are TRBV25-1 and TRBJ2-3; D call uncertain. Trimming pared 4 bases from V and 5 bases from J, leaving 10 bases between. This CDR3 has 13 residues. Germline assignment: CDR1 MGHDK and CDR2 SYGVNS. The CDR3 reads CASSVAGRDTQYF. In DNA form, the CDR3 reads TGTGCCAGCAGTGTGGCAGGAAGAGATACGCAGTATTTT.

The CDR3 DNA is TGTGCCAGTGGACAGGGGGATTTCAATCAGCCCCAGCATTTT. Its protein is CASGQGDFNQPQHF. This chain connects TRBV19 to TRBJ1-5; 10 bases align to TRBD1. The germline V gene encodes CDR1 LNHDA and CDR2 SQIVND (reference sequence). The CDR3 contains 14 residues. The V and J ends lost 8 bases and 3 bases, in that order; junction bases with no gene match: 4.

The chain carries TRBV4-3 and TRBJ2-7, with D unresolved. The length of the CDR3 is 14 residues. Trimming pared 3 bases from V and 5 bases from J, leaving 14 bases between. The germline V gene encodes CDR1 LGHNA and CDR2 YSLEER. The CDR3 sequence: CASSQHPGSDEQYF. CDR3 bases: TGCGCCAGCAGCCAGCACCCGGGTTCCGACGAGCAGTACTTC.

The table lists this clone with a few counts. This chain links TRBV7-9 with TRBJ1-6; D gene ambiguous. There are 14 residues in the CDR3. The germline gives CDR1 SEHNR, CDR2 FQNEAQ (reference sequence). V was trimmed by 2 bases and J by 11 bases, leaving 13 bases between them. CDR3 in DNA: TGTGCCAGCAGCTTATGGGCGGATGTAGCACCCCTCCACTTT. Residues: CASSLWADVAPLHF.

This chain links TRBV29-1 with TRBJ2-7, with a weak D call TRBD2 (6 bases). Germline CDR1 reads SQVTM; CDR2 reads ANQGSEA. This CDR3 spans 13 amino acids. V lost 1 base and J lost 9, with 16 bases in between. CDR3 bases: TGCAGCGTTGAAGGGCCAGGACCGGGGGTGCAGTACTTC. Its translation is CSVEGPGPGVQYF.

This chain joins TRBV4-1 and TRBJ1-5, with 8 positions matching TRBD1. J gave up 4 bases and V 6 bases, and 5 bases lay outside the gene matches. Germline CDR1 is MGHRA and CDR2 is YSYEKL. The CDR3 has 14 amino acids. CDR3: CASSPDRENQPQHF. CDR3 nucleotide sequence: TGCGCCAGCAGTCCGGACAGGGAGAATCAGCCCCAGCATTTT.

The rearrangement joins TRBV18 to TRBJ2-5, with D perhaps matching TRBD2 (5 bases). V was shortened by 3 bases and J by 4 bases, with 9 bases between the two germline ends. CDR3 length: 13 residues. CDR1 and CDR2 from the germline V gene are KGHSH and LQKENI. The DNA of the CDR3 is TGTGCCAGCTCACCTCGGGATGGAGAGACCCAGTACTTC. Amino acid sequence: CASSPRDGETQYF.

The chain combines TRBV4-1 with TRBJ2-1; D might be TRBD1 (7 bases). This CDR3 comprises 17 residues. Germline V lookup: CDR1 MGHRA, CDR2 YSYEKL. Trimming took off 5 bases at V and 1 base at J, with 18 bases between the two ends. The CDR3 region is CASSLGHQGGSYNEQFF. CDR3 bases: TGCGCCAGCAGCTTAGGACACCAGGGGGGATCCTACAATGAGCAGTTCTTC.

The chain carries TRBV9 and TRBJ2-5; 11 bases agree with TRBD2. Germline CDR1 SGDLS, CDR2 YYNGEE. With V trimmed by 0 bases and J by 5 bases, 9 bases remained unmatched. The length of the CDR3 is 17 residues. This CDR3 is CASSVGGTSGLRETQYF. Written as DNA, the CDR3 is TGTGCCAGCAGCGTAGGTGGGACTAGCGGCCTCCGGGAGACCCAGTACTTC.

The J gene is TRBJ1-2, the V gene TRBV29-1, with D tentatively TRBD1 (5 bases). From germline, CDR1 is SQVTM and CDR2 ANQGSEA. V lost 1 base, J lost 10 bases, and 10 bases lay in between. The CDR3 loop spans 11 amino acids. The CDR3 reads CSVEGGLNYTF. For the CDR3, the DNA is TGCAGCGTTGAAGGGGGACTGAACTACACCTTC.

This sequence joins TRBV7-2 and TRBJ2-3; tentative D call: TRBD2 (5 bases). The V end lost 2 bases, the J end lost 4 bases, and 13 bases lay between the germline ends. The CDR3 length is 15 residues. CDR1 is SGHTA, CDR2 FQGNSA, per germline. CDR3 sequence: CASSLSLRVSDTQYF. The CDR3 DNA follows: TGTGCCAGCAGCTTAAGTTTGCGGGTGTCAGATACGCAGTATTTT.

In this sample, this clone turned up a few times. V usage is TRBV7-8 and J usage is TRBJ1-6; TRBD1 matches at 11 bases. Looked up from germline, CDR1 is SGHVS and CDR2 is FQNEAQ. The CDR3 length is 14 residues. Unmatched junction bases numbered 3, after V lost 5 bases and J lost 9 bases. The CDR3 spells CASSTGQGASPLHF. The CDR3 DNA follows: TGTGCCAGCAGCACCGGACAGGGGGCTTCACCCCTCCACTTT.

In this sample, this clone turned up once. The genes are TRBV5-1 and TRBJ1-1, with 7 bases lining up with TRBD1. CDR1 and CDR2 from the germline V gene are SGHRS and YFSETQ. CDR3 size: 16 residues. J was trimmed by 1 base and V by 4 bases; bases with no gene match: 10. The CDR3 region has the DNA TGCGCCAGCAGCCAAGCTCCCGCAGGGGGGAACACTGAAGCTTTCTTT. This codes for CASSQAPAGGNTEAFF.